A single sample is the source of the 11 T cell receptor beta chains below, sequenced in a study of T cells after yellow fever vaccination. TCRdb itself ran the 5' RACE reads through MiXCR, one entry per CDR3 protein. The sample has about 220,000 distinct CDR3 sequences; more than 3% are singletons. The starting material was CD4+ T cells sorted from PBMCs, obtained 10 days after the yellow fever booster vaccination. Source of these receptors: a young man who received the YFV17D yellow fever vaccine.

This clonotype was seen more than once but under ten times. V gene TRBV28 combines with J gene TRBJ1-5; maybe TRBD1 (5 bases). The CDR3 has 15 amino acids. Germline V gives CDR1 MDHEN, CDR2 SYDVKM. Trimming pared 8 bases from V and 2 bases from J, leaving 16 bases between. The CDR3 DNA follows: TGTGCCAGCCGCAATGTGGGAGGGGGCAATCAGCCCCAGCATTTT. It translates to CASRNVGGGNQPQHF.

This clonotype was found a few times. This chain connects TRBV7-2 to TRBJ2-1; D is perhaps TRBD1 or TRBD2 (5 bases each). CDR3 length: 16 residues. Trimming cost V 1 base and J 0 bases, with 10 bases left between them. Germline CDR1 is SGHTA and CDR2 is FQGNSA. CDR3 protein: CASSLGPGSSYNEQFF. The CDR3 nucleotides are TGTGCCAGCAGCTTAGGTCCAGGGAGCTCCTACAATGAGCAGTTCTTC.

The V call is TRBV7-9, the J call TRBJ1-2; D is unclear. Germline CDR1 reads SEHNR; CDR2 reads FQNEAQ (reference sequence). Trimming stripped 3 bases from V and 4 bases from J, with 6 bases between. The CDR3 loop spans 12 amino acids. CDR3 nucleotides: TGTGCCAGCAGCTTTACAGCCTATGGCTACACCTTC. As protein: CASSFTAYGYTF.

This clonotype was observed a handful of times. The chain has TRBV20-1 and TRBJ2-2; D is possibly TRBD1 (6 bases). Trimming cost V 2 bases and J 6 bases, with 7 bases left between them. The CDR3 is made up of 12 amino acids. Germline V gene lookup returns CDR1 DFQATT and CDR2 SNEGSKA (reference sequence). CDR3 in amino acids: CSARKGAGELFF. CDR3 nucleotide sequence: TGCAGTGCTAGAAAGGGGGCCGGGGAGCTGTTTTTT.

This clonotype was counted many times. The chain combines TRBV7-8 with TRBJ1-3; D might be TRBD1 (5 bases). The germline V gene has CDR1 SGHVS and CDR2 FQNEAQ. This CDR3 contains 16 residues. Between the trimmed V and J ends, which lost 4 bases and 1 base, there was a span of 14 bases. The CDR3 region has the DNA TGTGCCAGCAGCTACGGCCAGGGCTTTTCTGGAAACACCATATATTTT. This codes for CASSYGQGFSGNTIYF.

V usage is TRBV24-1 and J usage is TRBJ1-3; D not certain. Trimming took off 5 bases at V and 0 bases at J, with 7 bases between the two ends. This CDR3 has 14 amino acids. Germline V gene data show CDR1 as KGHDR and CDR2 as SFDVKD. Written as DNA, the CDR3 is TGTGCCACCAGTGGACATCTCTCTGGAAACACCATATATTTT. It is translated as CATSGHLSGNTIYF.

This clonotype was observed many times. J is TRBJ2-5 and V is TRBV5-1, with D possibly being TRBD1 (5 bases). The germline gives CDR1 SGHRS, CDR2 YFSETQ. The CDR3 covers 14 residues. V lost 6 bases, J lost 4 bases, and 16 bases lay in between. Here the CDR3 reads CASTRTSAAETQYF. CDR3 DNA: TGCGCCAGCACTAGGACATCGGCGGCAGAGACCCAGTACTTC. The full variable domain, its missing parts supplied by reference TRBV5-1 and TRBJ2-5, is KAGVTQTPRYLIKTRGQQVTLSCSPISGHRSVSWYQQTPGQGLQFLFEYFSETQRNKGNFPGRFSGRQFSNSRSEMNVSTLELGDSALYLCASTRTSAAETQYFGPGTRLLVL.

The table lists this clonotype with a few counts. The CDR3 spells CASTLLQGKLFF. The DNA of the CDR3 is TGTGCCAGCACCCTCCTCCAGGGAAAACTGTTTTTT. This chain links TRBV7-2 with TRBJ1-4; D possibly corresponds to TRBD1 (5 bases). The CDR3 extends over 12 amino acids. The germline V gene has CDR1 SGHTA and CDR2 FQGNSA. Trimming removed 7 bases at V and 10 bases at J, with 13 bases between.

This clonotype was counted a few times. This sequence joins TRBV6-1 and TRBJ2-7; a possible D gene is TRBD1 (6 bases). From germline, CDR1 is MNHNS and CDR2 SASEGT. V was cut by 1 base and J by 4 bases, with 11 bases left in between. The CDR3 extends over 14 amino acids. The DNA for the CDR3 is TGTGCCAGCAGTGAAGGGGGGACATCTTACGAGCAGTACTTC. This sequence encodes CASSEGGTSYEQYF.

The genes are TRBV9 and TRBJ2-5, with TRBD2 identical over 7 bases. Germline V gene lookup returns CDR1 SGDLS and CDR2 YYNGEE. V was clipped by 3 bases and J by 2 bases; unmatched bases: 7. The CDR3 runs to 15 residues. The DNA for the CDR3 is TGTGCCAGCAGCGCCCTCGGGGGGACTCAAGAGACCCAGTACTTC. Amino acid sequence: CASSALGGTQETQYF.

The chain uses TRBV5-5 and TRBJ1-1; perhaps TRBD1 as D (5 bases). V was cut by 3 bases and J by 6 bases, with 21 bases left in between. This CDR3 is built from 16 residues. The germline gives CDR1 SGHKS, CDR2 YYEKEE (reference sequence). The CDR3, as DNA: TGTGCCAGCAGCTCACTGGAGGGAGGGGTCCGTCCTGAAGCTTTCTTT. It codes for CASSSLEGGVRPEAFF.